This T cell receptor beta chain was recorded in a study of HIV-infected patients and healthy controls. TCRdb reprocessed the 5' RACE reads with MiXCR, giving one entry per CDR3 protein. The table records about 63,000 distinct CDR3 sequences, about a sixth of them present only once. This clonotype was found a few times. CDR3 length: 18 residues. The J segment lost 2 bases and the V segment lost 6 bases, leaving 8 bases of the junction unmatched. Germline-derived CDR1 and CDR2 are DFQATT and SNEGSKA (reference sequence). The specimen was CD4+ T cells from blood. This TCR was recovered from a human donor in good health. The chain joins TRBV20-1 to TRBJ2-6; 15 bases match TRBD2. This CDR3 is CSASQGLAGGTGANVLTF. The CDR3 DNA is TGCAGTGCCTCCCAGGGACTAGCGGGGGGCACTGGGGCCAACGTCCTGACTTTC.